This T cell receptor (beta chain) stems from a study of blood T cell repertoires in COVID-19. About the research overall: COVID-19 samples collected from the United States, Italy and Spain covered acute and convalescent phases.

Sequenced by immunoSEQ multiplex PCR; TCRdb stores in-frame clones only, minus some. This sample yields 120,000 to 150,000 clones, of which approximately 88% are seen a single time; about 28% belongs to the top ten. V gave up 0 bases and J gave up 4 bases; unmatched junction bases: 1. CDR3 length: 15 amino acids. The germline V gene has CDR1 MNHEY and CDR2 SVGEGT. Sequencing was performed on peripheral blood. This TCR was sampled from a human donor in a cohort sampled during active COVID-19. The rearrangement uses TRBV6-2 or TRBV6-3 and TRBJ1-1, with 11 positions matching TRBD1. The CDR3: CASSYSGQGVTEAFF. CDR3 sequence (DNA): TGTGCCAGCAGTTACTCGGGACAGGGGGTCACTGAAGCTTTCTTT.